Below, 23 T cell receptor beta chains from the same sample are listed, as sequenced in a study of T cell repertoires in cytomegalovirus infection. Using its own MiXCR run on the reads, TCRdb lists one record per CDR3 protein. The sample yields about 78,000 distinct CDR3 sequences, 35% to 50% seen once. Which antigens these TCRs recognize remains unknown. Sample: CD8+ T cells from cultured PBMCs, taken from culture after CMV antigen stimulation. The source of these receptors is a human donor in good health (CMV status not recorded). Some clones in this sample may be carry-over from other donors' samples.

This chain connects TRBV11-2 to TRBJ2-5; no firm D call. Trimming stripped 0 bases from V and 2 bases from J, with 13 bases between. CDR3 size: 16 residues. Germline values: CDR1 SGHAT, CDR2 FQNNGV. For the CDR3, the DNA is TGTGCCAGCAGCTTAGAAGGCAAATTGGCTCAAGAGACCCAGTACTTC. Translating it yields CASSLEGKLAQETQYF.

This sequence joins TRBV12-3 or TRBV12-4 and TRBJ2-3, with 8 nucleotides matching TRBD2. CDR3 length: 16 residues. Unmatched junction bases numbered 7, after V lost 5 bases and J lost 0 bases. CDR3 residues: CASSPVAGPSTDTQYF. The CDR3 bases are TGTGCCAGCAGTCCCGTAGCGGGACCAAGCACAGATACGCAGTATTTT.

The V gene is TRBV6-2 or TRBV6-3, the J gene TRBJ1-5; D remains ambiguous. This CDR3 comprises 16 residues. Per germline, CDR1 MNHEY and CDR2 SVGEGT. Between the trimmed V and J ends, which lost 6 bases and 0 bases, there was a span of 15 bases. This chain's CDR3 is CASSPRQRNSNQPQHF. Written as DNA, the CDR3 is TGTGCCAGCAGCCCAAGACAACGAAATAGCAATCAGCCCCAGCATTTT.

This chain connects TRBV10-3 to TRBJ2-1; D remains unclear. This CDR3 region has 14 residues. Trimming took 6 bases from V and 9 from J, leaving 18 bases between them. Germline V gene lookup returns CDR1 ENHRY and CDR2 SYGVKD. The CDR3 here is CAIRTIDASGEQFF. The CDR3 DNA reads TGTGCCATCAGGACAATCGACGCGTCGGGTGAGCAGTTCTTC.

The rearrangement uses TRBV6-5 and TRBJ2-7; D is uncertain. V dropped 11 bases and J dropped 3 bases, with 17 bases sitting between them. CDR3 length: 13 residues. Germline loops: CDR1 MNHEY, CDR2 SVGAGI. The CDR3 spells CASRSSSFYEQYF. CDR3 nucleotides: TGTGCCTCCCGAAGTTCATCCTTCTACGAGCAGTACTTC.

This clonotype was detected a few times. The chain's CDR3 is CASSRLGGGNTDYGYTF. The CDR3 DNA sequence: TGTGCCAGCAGCCGATTGGGAGGCGGCAATACGGACTATGGCTACACCTTC. The J gene is TRBJ1-2, the V gene TRBV14; no reliable D call. The V gene lost 4 bases and the J gene lost 3 bases, with 21 bases spanning the gap. The CDR3 sequence is 17 residues long. In germline, CDR1 is SGHDN, CDR2 FVKESK.

This chain connects TRBV4-1 to TRBJ2-1; tentatively, D is TRBD1 (5 bases). Germline values: CDR1 MGHRA, CDR2 YSYEKL. With 4 bases removed from V and 1 base from J, the gap between germline ends came to 14 bases. The CDR3 spans 16 residues. The CDR3 sequence is CASSRMTERSYNEQFF. CDR3 DNA: TGCGCCAGCAGCCGCATGACAGAAAGATCCTACAATGAGCAGTTCTTC.

This clonotype came up once. V gene TRBV6-6 combines with J gene TRBJ2-2, with TRBD2 as a possible D gene (5 bases). CDR1 and CDR2 (germline): MNHNY, SVGAGI (reference sequence). V lost 2 bases and J lost 7, with 17 bases in between. The CDR3 has 16 residues. CDR3 residues: CASSYPRERTGGELFF. The DNA of the CDR3 is TGTGCCAGCAGTTACCCGAGGGAGAGGACGGGCGGGGAGCTGTTTTTT.

This chain joins TRBV19 and TRBJ1-5; a weak D match, TRBD1 (6 bases). The CDR3 consists of 15 residues. The V end was cut by 3 bases, the J end by 5 bases, with 14 bases between. Germline V gives CDR1 LNHDA, CDR2 SQIVND (reference sequence). The CDR3 loop reads CASSMGGLLDQPQHF. The CDR3 DNA reads TGTGCCAGTAGTATGGGGGGGCTACTGGATCAGCCCCAGCATTTT.

V is TRBV7-6 and J is TRBJ2-3; D possibly corresponds to TRBD2 (6 bases). The germline V gene encodes CDR1 SGHVS and CDR2 FNYEAQ. CDR3 length: 16 amino acids. Trimming removed 5 bases from V and 4 bases from J, with 19 bases in between. The CDR3 reads CASSPRGHGGADTQYF. The CDR3 nucleotides read TGTGCCAGCAGCCCCCGCGGGCACGGAGGGGCAGATACGCAGTATTTT.

Only a few counts were recorded for this clonotype. J is TRBJ1-6 and V is TRBV10-3; the match to TRBD1 covers 9 bases. The CDR3 consists of 16 residues. The trim removed 3 bases at V and 7 bases at J, leaving 7 bases unmatched. From germline, CDR1 is ENHRY and CDR2 SYGVKD. CDR3 sequence (DNA): TGTGCCATCAGTGAATTTGTAGGGACAGGGAATTCACCCCTCCACTTT. Protein product: CAISEFVGTGNSPLHF.

In this sample, this clonotype turned up a few times. This chain joins TRBV6-1 and TRBJ2-7, with 11 bases that match TRBD2. After removal of 2 bases from V and 4 bases from J, the junction contained 13 bases not matched to a gene. Germline lookup yields CDR1 MNHNS and CDR2 SASEGT. The CDR3 totals 18 residues. CDR3 protein: CASSELYTPGLAVYEQYF. The CDR3 coding sequence is TGTGCCAGCAGTGAACTCTATACTCCGGGACTAGCGGTGTACGAGCAGTACTTC.

This clonotype was seen a handful of times. The J gene is TRBJ2-7, the V gene TRBV2; TRBD1 matches at 8 bases. Germline V gives CDR1 SNHLY, CDR2 FYNNEI. The CDR3 spans 12 residues. V lost 6 bases and J lost 4; bases outside the gene matches: 2. The CDR3 DNA reads as TGTGCCAGCAGGGGACAGGTTTACGAGCAGTACTTC. Translating it yields CASRGQVYEQYF.

The chain has TRBV6-1 and TRBJ2-2; D is possibly TRBD2 (5 bases). The CDR3 totals 17 residues. Trimming took off 7 bases at V and 2 bases at J, with 20 bases between the two ends. The germline V gene has CDR1 MNHNS and CDR2 SASEGT. The CDR3: CASTLSSYGLNTGELFF. The CDR3 coding sequence is TGTGCCAGCACTCTTTCTTCTTATGGACTCAACACCGGGGAGCTGTTTTTT.

This clonotype was picked up many times. The chain uses TRBV2 and TRBJ2-3; the D is unclear. The germline gives CDR1 SNHLY, CDR2 FYNNEI. This CDR3 is 12 amino acids long. Trimming took off 7 bases at V and 1 base at J, with 6 bases between the two ends. In nucleotides, the CDR3 is TGTGCCAGCACCCCGGGCACAGATACGCAGTATTTT. This sequence encodes CASTPGTDTQYF.

In this sample, this clonotype turned up a few times. V usage is TRBV12-3 or TRBV12-4 and J usage is TRBJ2-7; D is perhaps TRBD2 (6 bases). This CDR3 is 14 amino acids long. V lost 6 bases, J lost 3 bases, and 15 bases lay in between. This chain's CDR3 is CASSPAGSYYEQYF. The CDR3 DNA sequence: TGTGCCAGCAGCCCGGCCGGGAGCTACTACGAGCAGTACTTC.

The gene calls are TRBV29-1 and TRBJ2-1, with D maybe TRBD1 (6 bases). The CDR3 spans 16 residues. CDR1 is SQVTM and CDR2 is ANQGSEA in the germline V gene. Trimming took 2 bases from V and 0 from J, leaving 14 bases between them. CDR3 sequence (DNA): TGCAGCGTTGAACATGGGACAAGGAGCTCCTACAATGAGCAGTTCTTC. Residues: CSVEHGTRSSYNEQFF.

The chain combines TRBV6-8 with TRBJ1-6; 8 bases align to TRBD1. CDR3 length equals 16 residues. The V gene end was trimmed by 3 bases and the J gene end by 5 bases; junction bases not matched to a gene: 6. Per germline, CDR1 MNHGY and CDR2 SAAAGT. CDR3 region: CASSYTGQVHNSPLHF. The CDR3, as DNA: TGTGCCAGCAGTTATACGGGACAGGTTCATAATTCACCCCTCCACTTT.

The chain has TRBV7-2 and TRBJ2-7, with D possibly matching TRBD2 (6 bases). Germline values: CDR1 SGHTA, CDR2 FQGNSA. The length of the CDR3 is 15 residues. V lost 1 base and J 2 bases, leaving 12 bases between the germline ends. CDR3 in amino acids: CASSLVSGRPYEQYF. The CDR3 bases are TGTGCCAGCAGCTTAGTATCGGGGAGGCCCTACGAGCAGTACTTC.

This sequence joins TRBV19 and TRBJ2-7; D gene ambiguous. Trimming shortened V by 1 base and J by 1 base, and 17 bases separated the two germline ends. Germline CDR1 and CDR2: LNHDA and SQIVND (reference sequence). This CDR3 is built from 17 residues. The CDR3 loop is CASSIVARSETSYEQYF. In DNA form, the CDR3 reads TGTGCCAGTAGTATAGTCGCCAGGAGCGAGACATCCTACGAGCAGTACTTC.

This clonotype occurred a few times. The CDR3, as DNA: TGTGCCAGCAGCGGCGGGGTGGGCACTGAAGCTTTCTTT. As protein: CASSGGVGTEAFF. The chain is built from TRBV7-9 and TRBJ1-1; D is unresolved. In germline, CDR1 is SEHNR, CDR2 FQNEAQ (reference sequence). This CDR3 has 13 amino acids. V was trimmed by 5 bases and J by 4 bases, leaving 11 bases between them.

The chain couples TRBV27 to TRBJ1-1; D gene uncertain. V lost 3 bases and J 1 base, leaving 12 bases between the germline ends. The CDR3 spans 15 residues. Germline CDR1 and CDR2: MNHEY and SMNVEV (reference sequence). In DNA, the CDR3 is TGTGCCAGCAGTTTTTTTGGACGGCCGAACACTGAAGCTTTCTTT. Protein: CASSFFGRPNTEAFF.

The V gene is TRBV28, the J gene TRBJ2-3; D gene unclear. Germline V gene data show CDR1 as MDHEN and CDR2 as SYDVKM. The CDR3 is 15 residues long. Trimming removed 2 bases at V and 0 bases at J, with 9 bases between. CDR3 amino acids: CASSLGETSTDTQYF. In nucleotides, the CDR3 is TGTGCCAGCAGTTTAGGAGAAACTAGCACAGATACGCAGTATTTT. Looking up the rest from reference TRBV28 and TRBJ2-3 gives the full variable domain: DVKVTQSSRYLVKRTGEKVFLECVQDMDHENMFWYRQDPGLGLRLIYFSYDVKMKEKGDIPEGYSVSREKKERFSLILESASTNQTSMYLCASSLGETSTDTQYFGPGTRLTVL.